This entry lists 8 T cell receptor beta chains sequenced from one sample in a study of regulatory T cells in long-lasting Graves disease. To make TCR beta libraries, researchers used iRepertoire HTBI primers and Arm-PCR of CDR3 regions. TCRdb fed the multiplex PCR reads into MiXCR, producing one record per CDR3 protein. The sample includes approximately 400,000 distinct CDR3 sequences, about 15% of them seen just once. Indicated time point: newly diagnosed GD, antithyroid drugs for less than 3 months. RNA extracted from PBMCs served as the sequencing template. A further study also used this sample, focusing on T cells in Graves' hyperthyroidism and ophthalmopathy.

The input for sequencing was peripheral blood mononuclear cells (PBMCs), taken at new diagnosis, from a patient treated with antithyroid drugs. These receptors were collected from a woman in her 30s with Graves disease.

This clonotype occurred many times. The chain carries TRBV12-3 or TRBV12-4 and TRBJ1-2; possibly TRBD1 for D (5 bases). V gave up 2 bases and J gave up 8 bases, with 18 bases separating them. The CDR3 spans 15 residues. The DNA for the CDR3 is TGTGCCAGCAGTTTAATGAGCGCAGGGCTGCCCGGCTACACCTTC. Translated: CASSLMSAGLPGYTF.

Turning to this clonotype: A read error may produce the germline difference seen at one junction end. This chain links TRBV30 with TRBJ2-7; maybe TRBD2 (5 bases). The germline gives CDR1 GTSNPN, CDR2 SVGIG (reference sequence). The CDR3 is 12 amino acids. The CDR3 bases are TGTGTCTGGAGTGTACATCGGGGCGAGCAGTACTTC. This encodes CVWSVHRGEQYF.

This clonotype was seen many times. This rearrangement joins TRBV5-1 to TRBJ2-2; 9 bases are shared with TRBD1. Germline trimming cut 4 bases from V and 6 bases from J; bases unmatched to any gene: 4. The CDR3 has 14 residues. Germline CDR1 SGHRS, CDR2 YFSETQ. The CDR3 sequence: CASSINRGPGELFF. The CDR3 DNA reads as TGCGCCAGCAGCATCAACAGGGGGCCCGGGGAGCTGTTTTTT. Combining the CDR3 with reference TRBV5-1 and TRBJ2-2 gives the whole variable domain KAGVTQTPRYLIKTRGQQVTLSCSPISGHRSVSWYQQTPGQGLQFLFEYFSETQRNKGNFPGRFSGRQFSNSRSEMNVSTLELGDSALYLCASSINRGPGELFFGEGSRLTVL.

This chain connects TRBV4-1 to TRBJ2-5; 11 bases align to TRBD1. The CDR3 spans 15 residues. Looked up from germline, CDR1 is MGHRA and CDR2 is YSYEKL. The J segment lost 5 bases and the V segment lost 3 bases, leaving 5 bases of the junction unmatched. The CDR3 region is CASSHPDRGQETQYF. CDR3 DNA: TGCGCCAGCAGCCATCCGGACAGGGGGCAGGAGACCCAGTACTTC.

This clonotype came up many times. This rearrangement joins TRBV30 to TRBJ2-7, with a possible D match to TRBD2 (5 bases). The CDR3 totals 13 residues. The V end lost 0 bases, the J end lost 6 bases, and 12 bases lay between the germline ends. CDR1 is GTSNPN, CDR2 SVGIG, per germline (reference sequence). CDR3 sequence (DNA): TGTGCCTGGAGTGTACGCGGGCTTTCCGAGCAGTACTTC. This translates into CAWSVRGLSEQYF.

This clonotype was seen many times. This chain connects TRBV6-1 to TRBJ2-7, with 15 bases aligning to TRBD2. The CDR3 loop spans 17 amino acids. V gave up 9 bases and J gave up 2 bases; unmatched junction bases: 11. CDR1 and CDR2 from the germline V gene are MNHNS and SASEGT. The CDR3 bases are TGTGCCAGTGTGGGGCAGGGACTAGCGGGAGGCCCCTACGAGCAGTACTTC. Its translation is CASVGQGLAGGPYEQYF.

The CDR3 region has the DNA TGCGCCAGCAGCCAACCAGCCCGGGACAGGGGCAATGAGCAGTTCTTC. This encodes CASSQPARDRGNEQFF. V is TRBV4-1 and J is TRBJ2-1; the match to TRBD1 covers 10 bases. Germline CDR1 reads MGHRA; CDR2 reads YSYEKL. V lost 2 bases and J lost 6; bases outside the gene matches: 7. The CDR3 contains 16 residues.

This clonotype appeared once. The V call is TRBV7-9, the J call TRBJ2-1, with D maybe TRBD2 (5 bases). The CDR3 sequence is 15 residues long. Germline V gives CDR1 SEHNR, CDR2 FQNEAQ (reference sequence). V shed 5 bases and J shed 6 bases, with 17 bases lying between them. This chain's CDR3 is CASSPPGWAGNEQFF. The CDR3 nucleotides read TGTGCCAGCAGCCCCCCGGGGTGGGCTGGCAATGAGCAGTTCTTC.